A single sample gave rise to the 9 T cell receptor beta chains below, sequenced in a study of blood T cell repertoires in COVID-19. Repertoires were generated with immunoSEQ multiplex PCR, while TCRdb's copy carries only in-frame clones and drops some. Of just over 250,000 clones listed, about 81% are singletons. Sequenced input: PBMCs or T cells enriched from blood (not recorded which). These receptors were obtained from a man aged 30 to 45 with acute COVID-19.

The V and J genes are TRBV11-2 and TRBJ1-6, with D perhaps matching TRBD1 (5 bases). Germline-derived CDR1 and CDR2 are SGHAT and FQNNGV. The CDR3 runs 17 residues. V gave up 7 bases and J gave up 7 bases, with 23 bases separating them. CDR3 coding DNA: TGTGCCAGCAACCTCCGCGGGGGGAGAACTTTAAATTCACCCCTCCACTTT. It yields the protein CASNLRGGRTLNSPLHF.

The J gene is TRBJ2-5, the V gene TRBV5-1, with TRBD1 identical over 9 bases. In germline, CDR1 is SGHRS, CDR2 YFSETQ. Trimming at V came to 4 bases and at J to 1 base, leaving 5 bases not matched to a gene. This CDR3 is 15 amino acids long. The CDR3 spells CASSPLDRGQETQYF. The CDR3 DNA is TGCGCCAGCAGCCCGTTGGACAGGGGCCAAGAGACCCAGTACTTC.

This chain uses TRBV10-2 with TRBJ1-4; weak D call: TRBD1 (6 bases). Trimming removed 3 bases at V and 2 bases at J, with 13 bases between. In germline, CDR1 is WSHSY, CDR2 SAAADI. The CDR3 contains 16 residues. In DNA form, the CDR3 reads TGCGCCAGCAGTGACCGACCCAGGGGCACTAATGAAAAACTGTTTTTT. Translation gives CASSDRPRGTNEKLFF.

This clone showed up many times. The chain employs TRBV6-4 and TRBJ2-3, with 9 bases that match TRBD2. This CDR3 has 15 amino acids. V was pared by 7 bases and J by 4 bases, with 9 bases of the junction left unmatched. The germline CDR1 and CDR2 sequences are MRHNA and SNTAGT. The chain's CDR3 is CASKERGLASDTQYF. The CDR3 nucleotides read TGTGCCAGCAAAGAAAGGGGACTAGCATCAGATACGCAGTATTTT.

The rearrangement joins TRBV19 to TRBJ1-1, with D uncertain. Between the trimmed V and J ends, which lost 3 bases and 1 base, there was a span of 6 bases. Germline CDR1 LNHDA, CDR2 SQIVND (reference sequence). The length of the CDR3 is 13 residues. CDR3 loop: CASSIIWNTEAFF. The CDR3 DNA reads as TGTGCCAGTAGTATTATATGGAACACTGAAGCTTTCTTT.

V usage is TRBV6-1 and J usage is TRBJ2-7; TRBD1 matches 8 bases. Germline assignment: CDR1 MNHNS and CDR2 SASEGT. The CDR3 is made up of 15 amino acids. The CDR3 sequence is CASSEGQGHSYVQYV. The CDR3 coding sequence is TGTGCCAGCAGTGAAGGACAGGGGCATTCCTACGTGCAGTACGTC.

V gene TRBV29-1 combines with J gene TRBJ2-1, with D perhaps TRBD2 (5 bases). Germline V gives CDR1 SQVTM, CDR2 ANQGSEA. The CDR3 contains 13 residues. V was trimmed by 3 bases and J by 6 bases, leaving 12 bases between them. CDR3 bases: TGCAGCGTTGACCTCGGACTGGCCAATGAGCAGTTCTTC. Its protein product is CSVDLGLANEQFF.

The chain couples TRBV5-1 to TRBJ1-4, with 7 bases lining up with TRBD1. V shed 5 bases, J shed 0 bases, and the junction held 4 bases outside the gene matches. Germline V gene lookup returns CDR1 SGHRS and CDR2 YFSETQ. This CDR3 region has 15 residues. The CDR3 coding sequence is TGCGCCAGCAGGCAAGACAGGGCAACTAATGAAAAACTGTTTTTT. Translation gives CASRQDRATNEKLFF.

V gene TRBV2 combines with J gene TRBJ1-6; D unresolved. This CDR3 has 16 residues. V lost 6 bases and J 4 bases, leaving 16 bases between the germline ends. CDR1 and CDR2 (germline): SNHLY, FYNNEI. This CDR3 reads CASREFGVLYNSPLHF. CDR3 DNA: TGTGCCAGCAGGGAATTCGGGGTTCTTTATAATTCACCCCTCCACTTT.